The 8 T cell receptor beta chains in this list originate from one sample, sequenced in a study of T cells in Graves' hyperthyroidism and ophthalmopathy. TCR beta CDR3 regions were amplified from RNA. The TCR CDR3 was amplified in a first-round RT-PCR using the HTBI primer set. TCRdb reanalysed the multiplex PCR reads using MiXCR and keeps one entry per CDR3 protein. The sample lists hundreds of thousands of distinct CDR3 sequences, about 17% occurring once. Sequenced input: blood. These receptors all stem from a woman aged 50 to 60 with Graves' hyperthyroidism that later progressed to Graves' ophthalmopathy.

This clonotype was recorded a few times. As DNA, the CDR3 is TGTGCCAGCAGCTTGGAGGGGGCCACAGATACGCAGTATTTT. This encodes CASSLEGATDTQYF. The V call is TRBV5-5, the J call TRBJ2-3; 7 bases match TRBD1. This CDR3 region has 14 residues. The germline CDR1 and CDR2 sequences are SGHKS and YYEKEE (reference sequence). V lost 0 bases to trimming and J lost 2 bases; unmatched junction nucleotides: 0.

In its sample, this clonotype was seen many times. The chain carries TRBV5-1 and TRBJ2-3; D unclear. This CDR3 region has 16 residues. Trimming took 2 bases from V and 1 from J, leaving 14 bases between them. Germline CDR1 and CDR2: SGHRS and YFSETQ. CDR3 residues: CASSLDRTLGTDTQYF. In DNA, the CDR3 is TGCGCCAGCAGCTTAGACCGCACTCTAGGCACAGATACGCAGTATTTT.

This clonotype appeared a few times. V usage is TRBV20-1 and J usage is TRBJ2-1, with 8 bases fitting TRBD2. CDR1 is DFQATT and CDR2 is SNEGSKA in the germline V gene (reference sequence). The trim removed 3 bases at V and 4 bases at J, leaving 8 bases unmatched. The CDR3 spans 15 residues. The CDR3 DNA is TGCAGTGCTAGTGGACGGGGGGGCCGGTACAATGAGCAGTTCTTC. This translates into CSASGRGGRYNEQFF.

This chain joins TRBV5-1 and TRBJ1-2, with D uncertain. The CDR3 loop spans 13 amino acids. The V gene's germline CDR1 is SGHRS and CDR2 YFSETQ. Trimming removed 4 bases from V and 3 bases from J, with 10 bases in between. This CDR3 reads CASSQYGDYGYTF. CDR3 nucleotides: TGCGCCAGCAGCCAGTACGGGGACTATGGCTACACCTTC.

V usage is TRBV10-3 and J usage is TRBJ2-1; D is undetermined. The CDR3 has 15 residues. V gave up 10 bases and J gave up 0 bases, with 16 bases separating them. Germline-derived CDR1 and CDR2 are ENHRY and SYGVKD. The CDR3 sequence: CATLLDIASYNEQFF. CDR3 bases: TGTGCCACCCTGTTAGACATAGCCTCCTACAATGAGCAGTTCTTC.

This clonotype was seen once. The J gene is TRBJ2-5, the V gene TRBV6-1; D is undetermined. Germline V gene data show CDR1 as MNHNS and CDR2 as SASEGT. There are 11 residues in the CDR3. Trimming shortened V by 6 bases and J by 4 bases, and 6 bases separated the two germline ends. CDR3 sequence: CASRFGETQYF. The CDR3 bases are TGTGCCAGCAGGTTCGGAGAGACCCAGTACTTC.

This sequence joins TRBV25-1 and TRBJ2-7, with D tentatively TRBD2 (6 bases). The CDR3 has 17 residues. The V end was cut by 3 bases, the J end by 1 base, with 19 bases between. Germline V gene data show CDR1 as MGHDK and CDR2 as SYGVNS. The CDR3 sequence is CASSDLASREESYEQYF. CDR3 nucleotides: TGTGCCAGCAGTGATCTAGCTTCCAGGGAGGAATCCTACGAGCAGTACTTC.

The rearrangement links TRBV19 to TRBJ2-2; the D gene is possibly TRBD2 (6 bases). CDR1 LNHDA and CDR2 SQIVND come from the germline V gene (reference sequence). The CDR3 contains 14 residues. Trimming took off 3 bases at V and 7 bases at J, with 12 bases between the two ends. The CDR3 reads CASSMEGYVGELFF. Here the CDR3 DNA reads TGTGCCAGTAGTATGGAGGGGTATGTCGGGGAGCTGTTTTTT. Full variable domain (remainder filled in from reference TRBV19 and TRBJ2-2): DGGITQSPKYLFRKEGQNVTLSCEQNLNHDAMYWYRQDPGQGLRLIYYSQIVNDFQKGDIAEGYSVSREKKESFPLTVTSAQKNPTAFYLCASSMEGYVGELFFGEGSRLTVL.